Following are 18 T cell receptor beta chains from one sample sequenced in a study of cytomegalovirus exposure and HLA in healthy donors. PCR used 60 Vbeta primers and 13 Jbeta primers. Clones were read by immunoSEQ multiplex PCR, and TCRdb kept only the in-frame ones, dropping some. The repertoire holds 110,000 to 150,000 clones, with approximately 81% as singletons. The sample was PBMCs. The receptor set was obtained from a woman in her 40s in good health and CMV-seropositive.

This chain joins TRBV11-2 and TRBJ2-3, with D unclear. The V end lost 4 bases, the J end lost 4 bases, and 6 bases lay between the germline ends. Per germline, CDR1 SGHAT and CDR2 FQNNGV. The CDR3 runs to 12 residues. CDR3 coding DNA: TGTGCCAGCAGCTCTACGGCAGATACGCAGTATTTT. As protein: CASSSTADTQYF.

The J gene is TRBJ2-5, the V gene TRBV2, with D maybe TRBD2 (6 bases). This CDR3 comprises 14 residues. The V gene lost 9 bases and the J gene lost 0 bases, with 14 bases spanning the gap. Per the germline V gene, CDR1 is SNHLY and CDR2 is FYNNEI. The CDR3, as DNA: TGTGCCAGTCACGTGGGACTGTACCAAGAGACCCAGTACTTC. Its translation: CASHVGLYQETQYF.

V and J are TRBV7-6 and TRBJ2-7; D possibly corresponds to TRBD1 (6 bases). There are 13 residues in the CDR3. The ends were cut back, 7 bases at V and 6 bases at J, with 16 bases in the middle. In germline, CDR1 is SGHVS, CDR2 FNYEAQ. The CDR3 loop reads CASTATGSGEQYF. CDR3 sequence (DNA): TGTGCCAGCACCGCAACAGGGAGCGGCGAGCAGTACTTC.

The rearrangement uses TRBV6-5 and TRBJ1-3; TRBD1 is a possible D gene (5 bases). The germline V and J ends were trimmed by 2 bases and 0 bases, with 8 bases remaining between them. The CDR3 contains 15 residues. Germline V gene data show CDR1 as MNHEY and CDR2 as SVGAGI. The CDR3: CASSYGGGSGNTIYF. The CDR3 DNA reads TGTGCCAGCAGTTACGGCGGGGGCTCTGGAAACACCATATATTTT.

Here the CDR3 reads CALEPRDRLSYEQYF. CDR3 DNA: TGTGCCTTGGAACCCCGGGACAGGCTCTCCTACGAGCAGTACTTC. The rearrangement joins TRBV30 to TRBJ2-7; 8 nucleotides line up with TRBD1. Germline V lookup: CDR1 GTSNPN, CDR2 SVGIG (reference sequence). This CDR3 is 15 amino acids long. Trimming cost V 7 bases and J 0 bases; bases outside gene matches: 11.

This clone was counted between two and nine times. The CDR3 is CASSLRENTEAFF. The CDR3 DNA reads TGTGCCAGCAGTTTGAGAGAGAACACTGAAGCTTTCTTT. The chain employs TRBV6-5 and TRBJ1-1; D unclear. Germline V gene lookup returns CDR1 MNHEY and CDR2 SVGAGI. This CDR3 spans 13 amino acids. Trimming removed 4 bases at V and 1 base at J, with 7 bases between.

This chain joins TRBV5-1 and TRBJ2-7, with a tentative D call TRBD2 (6 bases). The ends were cut back, 0 bases at V and 6 bases at J, with 13 bases in the middle. CDR1 and CDR2 from the germline V gene are SGHRS and YFSETQ. The CDR3 covers 14 residues. This CDR3 is CASSLGGARAEQYF. The CDR3 DNA follows: TGCGCCAGCAGCTTGGGCGGGGCAAGGGCCGAGCAGTACTTC.

CDR3 amino acids: CASSLSGTASTDTQYF. The CDR3 DNA is TGCGCCAGCAGCTTGTCAGGGACAGCTAGCACAGATACGCAGTATTTT. The chain couples TRBV5-1 to TRBJ2-3; the match to TRBD1 covers 7 bases. Germline loops: CDR1 SGHRS, CDR2 YFSETQ. The CDR3 runs 16 residues. Trimming removed 1 base from V and 0 bases from J; junction bases left unmatched: 5.

The chain links TRBV7-9 to TRBJ2-3; 8 bases line up with TRBD1. The germline V gene encodes CDR1 SEHNR and CDR2 FQNEAQ (reference sequence). Trimming at V came to 5 bases and at J to 2 bases, leaving 6 bases not matched to a gene. This CDR3 has 15 residues. This CDR3 is CASSPGTGNTDTQYF. CDR3 bases: TGTGCCAGCAGCCCCGGGACAGGAAACACAGATACGCAGTATTTT. The full variable domain, its missing parts supplied by reference TRBV7-9 and TRBJ2-3, is DTGVSQNPRHKITKRGQNVTFRCDPISEHNRLYWYRQTLGQGPEFLTYFQNEAQLEKSRLLSDRFSAERPKGSFSTLEIQRTEQGDSAMYLCASSPGTGNTDTQYFGPGTRLTVL.

The gene calls are TRBV19 and TRBJ1-5, with TRBD1 as a possible D gene (5 bases). Germline CDR1 LNHDA, CDR2 SQIVND (reference sequence). The CDR3 runs 13 residues. The V end was cut by 0 bases, the J end by 6 bases, with 6 bases between. This chain's CDR3 is CASSIDRVQPQHF. DNA of the CDR3: TGTGCCAGTAGTATAGACAGGGTTCAGCCCCAGCATTTT.

The chain couples TRBV6-6 to TRBJ2-5; D possibly corresponds to TRBD1 (5 bases). The J call may be wrong; the DNA end is better matched by TRBJ2-7. The CDR3 is 12 amino acids. The germline V gene has CDR1 MNHNY and CDR2 SVGAGI (reference sequence). CDR3 loop: CASSNRQYEQYF. In DNA form, the CDR3 reads TGTGCCAGCAGTAACAGACAGTACGAGCAGTACTTC.

The J gene is TRBJ2-5, the V gene TRBV10-3, with 7 bases lining up with TRBD2. This CDR3 contains 13 residues. V gave up 2 bases and J gave up 11 bases; unmatched junction bases: 8. Germline CDR1 is ENHRY and CDR2 is SYGVKD. The CDR3 reads CAISEDSGGEQYF. The CDR3 DNA is TGTGCCATCAGTGAGGACTCTGGGGGGGAGCAGTACTTC.

J is TRBJ2-2 and V is TRBV7-9; a weak D match, TRBD1 (6 bases). CDR3 length equals 12 residues. CDR1 and CDR2 from the germline V gene are SEHNR and FQNEAQ (reference sequence). With 4 bases removed from V and 7 bases from J, the gap between germline ends came to 7 bases. The CDR3 loop reads CASSSGDGELFF. The CDR3 region has the DNA TGTGCCAGCAGCTCAGGGGACGGGGAGCTGTTTTTT.

The V gene is TRBV29-1, the J gene TRBJ1-5; D is ambiguous. The CDR3 extends over 13 amino acids. Germline assignment: CDR1 SQVTM and CDR2 ANQGSEA. Trimming took off 5 bases at V and 3 bases at J, with 11 bases between the two ends. CDR3 nucleotides: TGCAGCGTTAGGACGGGAATCAATCAGCCCCAGCATTTT. It is translated as CSVRTGINQPQHF.

This clone was seen once. This chain links TRBV7-6 with TRBJ1-3; possibly TRBD1 for D (6 bases). The V gene's germline CDR1 is SGHVS and CDR2 FNYEAQ. CDR3 length: 16 amino acids. Trimming pared 3 bases from V and 0 bases from J, leaving 12 bases between. The CDR3 loop reads CASSLARGGSGNTIYF. CDR3 bases: TGTGCCAGCAGCTTGGCAAGGGGGGGCTCTGGAAACACCATATATTTT.

This rearrangement joins TRBV9 to TRBJ2-3; 15 bases align to TRBD2. This CDR3 has 17 amino acids. The ends lost 4 bases at V and 6 bases at J; junction bases unmatched: 9. In germline, CDR1 is SGDLS, CDR2 YYNGEE. CDR3 in DNA: TGTGCCAGCAGCCCGGGGACTAGCGGGGGGTTCTCGGATACGCAGTATTTT. Translating it yields CASSPGTSGGFSDTQYF.

The V and J genes are TRBV6-5 and TRBJ2-1; no clear D gene. The ends were cut back, 0 bases at V and 6 bases at J, with 9 bases in the middle. The CDR3 totals 14 residues. Germline loops: CDR1 MNHEY, CDR2 SVGAGI. In nucleotides, the CDR3 is TGTGCCAGCAGTTACTCCCGCGCTCTCAATGAGCAGTTCTTC. Encoded protein: CASSYSRALNEQFF.

The gene calls are TRBV13 and TRBJ2-7; possibly TRBD1 for D (6 bases). Trimming took off 5 bases at V and 5 bases at J, with 10 bases between the two ends. CDR1 and CDR2 (germline): PRHDT, FYEKMQ (reference sequence). The CDR3 is 12 amino acids. The CDR3 loop is CASSEGTNEQYF. CDR3 in DNA: TGTGCCAGCAGCGAAGGGACAAACGAGCAGTACTTC.